The subject of this entry is one TCR beta chain. The germline V gene encodes CDR1 KGHSH and CDR2 LQKENI. The length of the CDR3 is 13 residues. Deletions cut 5 bases from V and 1 base from J, with 8 bases between. The entry originates in a study of T cell responses to AZD1222 COVID-19 vaccine. Study as a whole: Second doses at about 4 or about 12 weeks were pooled.

Using immunoSEQ multiplex PCR, the repertoire was profiled, and TCRdb retains in-frame clones only, with some absent. The profile shows about 84,000 clones, 87% of them singletons. This TCR was sampled from an adult in good health. Sequences were derived from peripheral blood, sampled on day 0 of AZD1222 vaccination. The rearrangement uses TRBV18 and TRBJ1-1; D remains ambiguous. The CDR3 protein is CASSTSSNTEAFF. In DNA, the CDR3 is TGTGCCAGCTCAACCTCGTCGAACACTGAAGCTTTCTTT. The full variable domain, rest sourced from reference TRBV18 and TRBJ1-1, is NAGVMQNPRHLVRRRGQEARLRCSPMKGHSHVYWYRQLPEEGLKFMVYLQKENIIDESGMPKERFSAEFPKEGPSILRIQQVVRGDSAAYFCASSTSSNTEAFFGQGTRLTVV.